Below, one T cell receptor beta chain is given with its context. What it binds is not known. V dropped 6 bases and J dropped 9; count of bases not matched to a gene: 12. CDR3 length equals 15 residues. Germline V gives CDR1 MNHEY, CDR2 SVGAGI. Generated by immunoSEQ multiplex PCR, the TCRdb table keeps only in-frame clones and is missing some. The table lists about 94,000 clones, approximately 93% of them singletons. Unstimulated regulatory T cells (CD4+CD25+CD127-), CD4+CD25- non-regulatory cells, CD4 and CD8 cells were FACS-sorted from thawed PBMCs. This record comes from a study of Tregs in tolerant kidney transplant recipients. Turning to the study itself: Mixed chimerism was transient after nonmyeloablative marrow transplants from related graft donors. Study-wide results and caveats: Some patients' samples used different primers over time, so nucleotide sequences weren't comparable. Tolerant patients' donor-specific Tregs expanded beyond overall Tregs, suggesting antigen-driven growth.

This chain uses TRBV6-5 with TRBJ2-1, with 9 positions matching TRBD1. The sequence derives from a human donor who received a combined kidney and bone marrow transplant. The material was CD4+ T cells from blood, obtained before the transplant. The CDR3 sequence is CASRNWGQGSTEQFF. As DNA, the CDR3 is TGTGCCAGCAGAAATTGGGGACAGGGAAGCACTGAGCAGTTCTTC.